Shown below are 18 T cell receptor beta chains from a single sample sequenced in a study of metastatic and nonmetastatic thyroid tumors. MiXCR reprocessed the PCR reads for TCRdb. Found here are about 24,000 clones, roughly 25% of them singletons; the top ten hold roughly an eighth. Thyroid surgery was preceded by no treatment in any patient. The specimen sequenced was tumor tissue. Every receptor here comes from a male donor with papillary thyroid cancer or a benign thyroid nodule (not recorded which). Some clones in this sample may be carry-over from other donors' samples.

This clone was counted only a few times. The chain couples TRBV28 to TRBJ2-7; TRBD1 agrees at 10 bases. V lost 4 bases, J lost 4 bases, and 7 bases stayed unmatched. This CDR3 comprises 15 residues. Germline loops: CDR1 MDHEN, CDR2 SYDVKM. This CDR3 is CASSSDRDRGYEQYF. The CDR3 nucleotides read TGTGCCAGCAGTTCCGACCGGGACAGGGGTTACGAGCAGTACTTC.

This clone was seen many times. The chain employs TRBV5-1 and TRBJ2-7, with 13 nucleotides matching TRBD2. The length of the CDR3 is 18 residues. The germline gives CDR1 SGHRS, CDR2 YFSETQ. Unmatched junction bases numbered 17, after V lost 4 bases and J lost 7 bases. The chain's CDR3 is CASSLWTSGRRESGEQYF. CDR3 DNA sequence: TGCGCCAGCAGCCTCTGGACTAGCGGGAGACGAGAGTCGGGAGAGCAGTACTTC.

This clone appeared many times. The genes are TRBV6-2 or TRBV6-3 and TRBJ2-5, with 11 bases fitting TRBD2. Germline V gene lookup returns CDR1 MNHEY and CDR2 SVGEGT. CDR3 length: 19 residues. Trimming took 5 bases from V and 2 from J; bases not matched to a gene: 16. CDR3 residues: CASSGLPGRGLADQETQYF. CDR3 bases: TGTGCCAGCAGTGGGTTGCCAGGTAGGGGACTAGCGGATCAAGAGACCCAGTACTTC.

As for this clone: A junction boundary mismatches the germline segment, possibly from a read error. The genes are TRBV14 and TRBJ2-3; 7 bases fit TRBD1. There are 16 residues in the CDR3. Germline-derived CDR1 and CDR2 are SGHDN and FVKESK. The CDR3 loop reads CASSHPSGGFLGTHYF. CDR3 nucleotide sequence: TGTGCCAGCAGCCATCCATCAGGGGGATTTTTGGGTACGCACTATTTT. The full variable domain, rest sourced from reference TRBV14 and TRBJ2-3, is EAGVTQFPSHSVIEKGQTVTLRCDPISGHDNLYWYRRVMGKEIKFLLHFVKESKQDESGMPNNRFLAERTGGTYSTLKVQPAELEDSGVYFCASSHPSGGFLGTHYFGPGTRLTVL.

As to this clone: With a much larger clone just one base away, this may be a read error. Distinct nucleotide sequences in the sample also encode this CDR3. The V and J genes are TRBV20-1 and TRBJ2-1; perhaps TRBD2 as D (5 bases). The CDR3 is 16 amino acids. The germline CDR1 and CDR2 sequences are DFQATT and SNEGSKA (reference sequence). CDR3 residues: CSARDGLLSSYNEQFF. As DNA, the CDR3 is TGCAGCGCTAGAGATGGACTCCTCAGCTCCTACAATGAGCAGTTCTTC.

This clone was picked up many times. CDR3 bases: TGTGCCAGCAGCTTGGAGGGACTAGCGGGAGAGACCCAGTACTTC. Translation gives CASSLEGLAGETQYF. The chain has TRBV5-4 and TRBJ2-5, with TRBD2 matching 12 bases. CDR3 size: 15 residues. The germline V gene has CDR1 SGHNT and CDR2 YYREEE (reference sequence). The trim removed 0 bases at V and 4 bases at J, leaving 1 base unmatched.

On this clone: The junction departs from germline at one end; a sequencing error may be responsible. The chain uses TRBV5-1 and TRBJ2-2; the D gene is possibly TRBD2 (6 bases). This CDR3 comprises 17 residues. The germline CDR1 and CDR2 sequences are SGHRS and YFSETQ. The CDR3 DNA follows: TGCGCCAGCAGCCTCCTGGGTATCGGGAGTGTTGCCGGGGAGCTGGTTTTT. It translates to CASSLLGIGSVAGELVF.

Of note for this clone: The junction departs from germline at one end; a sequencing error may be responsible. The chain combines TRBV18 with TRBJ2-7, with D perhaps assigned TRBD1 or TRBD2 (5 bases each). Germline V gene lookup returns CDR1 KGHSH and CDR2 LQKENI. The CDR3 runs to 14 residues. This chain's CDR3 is CASSRVRESDEQDF. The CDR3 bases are TGTGCCAGCTCACGGGTCAGGGAGTCGGATGAGCAGGACTTC.

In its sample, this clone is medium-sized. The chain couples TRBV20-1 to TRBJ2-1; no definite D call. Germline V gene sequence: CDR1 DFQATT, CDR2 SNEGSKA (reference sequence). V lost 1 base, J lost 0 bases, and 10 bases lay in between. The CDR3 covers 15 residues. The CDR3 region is CSARVPGASYNEQFF. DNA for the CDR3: TGCAGTGCTAGAGTACCGGGTGCCTCCTACAATGAGCAGTTCTTC.

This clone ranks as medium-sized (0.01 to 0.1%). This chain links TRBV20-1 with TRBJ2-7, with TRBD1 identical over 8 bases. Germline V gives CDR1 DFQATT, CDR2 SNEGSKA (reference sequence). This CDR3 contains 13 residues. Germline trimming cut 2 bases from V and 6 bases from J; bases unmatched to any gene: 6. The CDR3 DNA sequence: TGCAGTGCTAGACCCTGGACAGGGTTCGAGCAGTACTTC. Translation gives CSARPWTGFEQYF.

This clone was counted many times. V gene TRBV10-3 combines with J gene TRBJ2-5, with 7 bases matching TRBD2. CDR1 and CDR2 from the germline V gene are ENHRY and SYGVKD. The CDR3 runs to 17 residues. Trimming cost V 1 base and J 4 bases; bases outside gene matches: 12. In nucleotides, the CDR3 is TGTGCCATCAGTGAGTTCCCTAGCGGAAAGTCAAGAGAGACCCAGTACTTC. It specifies CAISEFPSGKSRETQYF.

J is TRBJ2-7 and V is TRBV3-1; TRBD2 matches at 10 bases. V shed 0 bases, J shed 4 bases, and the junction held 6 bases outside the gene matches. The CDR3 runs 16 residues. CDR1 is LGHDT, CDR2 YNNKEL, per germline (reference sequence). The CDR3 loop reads CASSQDRGLARYEQYF. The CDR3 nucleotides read TGTGCCAGCAGCCAAGATCGGGGACTAGCGCGGTACGAGCAGTACTTC.

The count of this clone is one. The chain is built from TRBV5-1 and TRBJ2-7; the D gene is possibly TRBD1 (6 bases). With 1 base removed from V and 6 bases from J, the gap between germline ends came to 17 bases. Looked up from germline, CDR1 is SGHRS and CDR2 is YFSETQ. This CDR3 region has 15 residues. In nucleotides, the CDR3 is TGCGCCAGCAGCTTGCAGGTCCAGGGGCGTGGCGAGCAGTACTTC. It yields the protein CASSLQVQGRGEQYF.

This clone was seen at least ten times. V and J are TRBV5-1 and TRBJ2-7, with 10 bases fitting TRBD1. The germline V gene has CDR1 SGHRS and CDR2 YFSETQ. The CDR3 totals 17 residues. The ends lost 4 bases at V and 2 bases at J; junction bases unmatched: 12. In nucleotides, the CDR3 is TGCGCCAGCAGCCCGGACAGGGGGGGAGTCTGGGCCTACGAGCAGTACTTC. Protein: CASSPDRGGVWAYEQYF.

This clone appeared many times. As DNA, the CDR3 is TGCAGTGCGAGTGGACAGAGCACAGATACGCAGTATTTT. Translating it yields CSASGQSTDTQYF. V gene TRBV20-1 combines with J gene TRBJ2-3, with D possibly TRBD1 on 6 matching bases. The CDR3 has 13 amino acids. V gave up 6 bases and J gave up 0 bases, with 10 bases separating them. The germline CDR1 and CDR2 sequences are DFQATT and SNEGSKA (reference sequence).

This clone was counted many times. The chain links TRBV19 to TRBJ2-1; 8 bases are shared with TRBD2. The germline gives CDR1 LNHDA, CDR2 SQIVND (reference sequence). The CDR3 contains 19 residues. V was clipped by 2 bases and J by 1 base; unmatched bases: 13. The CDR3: CASSISIRAGVGSYNEQFF. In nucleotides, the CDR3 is TGTGCCAGTAGTATAAGTATTCGAGCGGGAGTTGGGTCCTACAATGAGCAGTTCTTC.

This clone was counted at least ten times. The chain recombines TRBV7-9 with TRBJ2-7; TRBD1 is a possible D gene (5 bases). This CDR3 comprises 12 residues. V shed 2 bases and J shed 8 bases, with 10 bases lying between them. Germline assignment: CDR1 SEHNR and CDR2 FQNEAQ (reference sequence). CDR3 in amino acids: CASSLLSDKQYF. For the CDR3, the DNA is TGTGCCAGCAGCTTACTATCGGACAAGCAGTACTTC.

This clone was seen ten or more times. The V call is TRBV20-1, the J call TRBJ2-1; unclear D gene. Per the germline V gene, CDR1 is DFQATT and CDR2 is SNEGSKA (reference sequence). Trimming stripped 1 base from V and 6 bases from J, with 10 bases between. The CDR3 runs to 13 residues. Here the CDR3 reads CSARGVSLNEQFF. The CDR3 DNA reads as TGCAGTGCTAGAGGTGTCTCCCTCAATGAGCAGTTCTTC.